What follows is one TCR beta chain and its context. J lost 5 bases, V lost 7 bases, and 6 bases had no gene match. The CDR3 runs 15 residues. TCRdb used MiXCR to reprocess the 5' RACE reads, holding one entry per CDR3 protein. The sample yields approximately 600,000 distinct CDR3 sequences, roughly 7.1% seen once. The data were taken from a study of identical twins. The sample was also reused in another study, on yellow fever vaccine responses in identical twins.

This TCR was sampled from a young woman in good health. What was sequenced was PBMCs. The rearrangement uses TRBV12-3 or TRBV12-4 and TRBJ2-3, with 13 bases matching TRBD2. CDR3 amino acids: CASIPGLAGRDTQYF. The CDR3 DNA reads TGTGCCAGCATCCCGGGACTAGCGGGGAGAGATACGCAGTATTTT.